Described below is a single T cell receptor beta chain sequence and its context. V was shortened by 6 bases and J by 0 bases, with 12 bases between the two germline ends. CDR1 is MNHEY and CDR2 is SVGAGI in the germline V gene. The CDR3 has 14 residues. The data originate from a study of blood T cell repertoires in COVID-19. In the study overall: From the United States, Italy and Spain came samples of acute and convalescent COVID-19. Sources were T cells, B-cell-depleted T cells, or PBMCs; the material itself was cDNA or gDNA.

As handled by the study authors: Using reference gene primer amplification, nucleated cell counts were estimated. This table comes from immunoSEQ multiplex PCR, and its TCRdb copy is limited to in-frame clones, with some not included. For V, J and clone size, that table is used; D and trimming come from the DNA. The profile covers roughly 150,000 clones, with 80% to 90% appearing a single time and about an eighth taken by the ten largest. Material: peripheral blood. V usage is TRBV6-5 and J usage is TRBJ2-7; D may be TRBD2 (6 bases). This sequence was found in a young man with COVID-19, enrolled during active disease. This CDR3 is CASRVAESSYEQYF. In nucleotides, the CDR3 is TGTGCCAGCAGGGTAGCGGAAAGCTCCTACGAGCAGTACTTC.